Presented here are 20 T cell receptor beta chains from one specimen sequenced in a study of T-cell memory formation after mild COVID-19. TCRdb reprocessed the 5' RACE reads with MiXCR, giving one entry per CDR3 protein. This table holds tens of thousands of distinct CDR3 sequences, 10% to 12% found once. Material for sequencing was PBMCs or a T cell subset sorted from them (not recorded which). Source of these receptors: a man aged 18-30 years who had mild COVID-19 (a few samples of this study predate the infection). Cell type and time point are not known.

This clonotype was detected ten times or more. The rearrangement joins TRBV12-3 or TRBV12-4 to TRBJ1-1, with a weak D call TRBD1 (5 bases). The CDR3 totals 14 residues. The germline V and J ends were trimmed by 6 bases and 3 bases, with 14 bases remaining between them. Here the CDR3 DNA reads TGTGCCAGCAGCCCTGGGGGGGACTACACTGAAGCTTTCTTT. Amino acids: CASSPGGDYTEAFF.

This clonotype was seen at least ten times. The rearrangement joins TRBV3-1 to TRBJ1-4; no definite D call. Germline CDR1 reads LGHDT; CDR2 reads YNNKEL (reference sequence). The CDR3 contains 14 residues. Trimming stripped 2 bases from V and 5 bases from J, with 9 bases between. This chain's CDR3 is CASSQSGSNEKLFF. The CDR3, as DNA: TGTGCCAGCAGCCAATCAGGCTCCAATGAAAAACTGTTTTTT.

The chain couples TRBV20-1 to TRBJ2-4, with D unresolved. The germline gives CDR1 DFQATT, CDR2 SNEGSKA (reference sequence). The germline V and J ends were trimmed by 0 bases and 6 bases, with 15 bases remaining between them. The CDR3 spans 15 residues. The CDR3 DNA reads TGCAGTGCTAGAGATTCCCGCTCAAGAAGAAACATTCAGTACTTC. Amino acid sequence: CSARDSRSRRNIQYF.

In this sample, this clonotype turned up many times. The gene calls are TRBV6-5 and TRBJ2-7; 10 bases fit TRBD1. The CDR3 covers 15 residues. Germline CDR1 and CDR2: MNHEY and SVGAGI. V dropped 7 bases and J dropped 5; count of bases not matched to a gene: 11. The CDR3 DNA reads TGTGCCAGCACCTCCCCGGGACAGGGGAAGCACGAGCAGTACTTC. It translates to CASTSPGQGKHEQYF.

In this sample, this clonotype turned up many times. The chain combines TRBV7-9 with TRBJ2-5; 9 positions agree with TRBD1. Trimming took 3 bases from V and 5 from J; bases not matched to a gene: 7. The CDR3 extends over 15 amino acids. From germline, CDR1 is SEHNR and CDR2 FQNEAQ (reference sequence). The CDR3 sequence: CASSFSGQGIETQYF. CDR3 coding DNA: TGTGCCAGCAGCTTCTCGGGACAGGGAATCGAGACCCAGTACTTC. Full variable domain (missing parts from reference TRBV7-9 and TRBJ2-5): DTGVSQNPRHKITKRGQNVTFRCDPISEHNRLYWYRQTLGQGPEFLTYFQNEAQLEKSRLLSDRFSAERPKGSFSTLEIQRTEQGDSAMYLCASSFSGQGIETQYFGPGTRLLVL.

This clonotype turned up a few times. This may be a read error, as it is one base from a much larger clone. The chain uses TRBV20-1 and TRBJ2-1; D may be TRBD2 (9 bases). This CDR3 has 13 amino acids. The V end lost 5 bases, the J end lost 10 bases, and 18 bases lay between the germline ends. Germline CDR1 reads DFQATT; CDR2 reads SNEGSKA (reference sequence). CDR3 amino acids: CSAHAGGDREQFF. The CDR3 DNA follows: TGCAGTGCTCACGCGGGGGGGGACAGGGAGCAGTTCTTC.

This clonotype was seen ten or more times. The chain recombines TRBV7-2 with TRBJ2-5, with D unclear. This CDR3 contains 11 residues. V was trimmed by 10 bases and J by 3 bases, leaving 9 bases between them. Germline CDR1 reads SGHTA; CDR2 reads FQGNSA. CDR3 residues: CATQRKETQYF. The CDR3 DNA is TGTGCCACCCAACGAAAAGAGACCCAGTACTTC. The variable domain in full, completed from reference TRBV7-2 and TRBJ2-5, reads GAGVSQSPSNKVTEKGKDVELRCDPISGHTALYWYRQSLGQGLEFLIYFQGNSAPDKSGLPSDRFSAERTGGSVSTLTIQRTQQEDSAVYLCATQRKETQYFGPGTRLLVL.

There are many counts of this clonotype. The chain couples TRBV7-8 to TRBJ2-4; 12 bases are a match to TRBD2. Trimming at V came to 3 bases and at J to 0 bases, leaving 3 bases not matched to a gene. Germline V lookup: CDR1 SGHVS, CDR2 FQNEAQ. This CDR3 region has 17 residues. The CDR3 coding sequence is TGTGCCAGCAGCTTCGTACTAGCGGGGGGAGCCAAAAACATTCAGTACTTC. This translates into CASSFVLAGGAKNIQYF. The entire variable domain, with the rest obtained from reference TRBV7-8 and TRBJ2-4, is as follows: GAGVSQSPRYKVAKRGQDVALRCDPISGHVSLFWYQQALGQGPEFLTYFQNEAQLDKSGLPSDRFFAERPEGSVSTLKIQRTQQEDSAVYLCASSFVLAGGAKNIQYFGAGTRLSVL.

At least ten counts were recorded for this clonotype. The genes are TRBV7-8 and TRBJ1-4, with D possibly being TRBD1 (5 bases). The CDR3 covers 13 residues. Germline CDR1 is SGHVS and CDR2 is FQNEAQ. With 7 bases removed from V and 8 bases from J, the gap between germline ends came to 14 bases. The CDR3 sequence is CASMPRGWEKLFF. As DNA, the CDR3 is TGTGCCAGCATGCCGCGGGGGTGGGAAAAACTGTTTTTT.

This clonotype was detected many times. V and J are TRBV7-2 and TRBJ2-5; 8 bases agree with TRBD2. The germline V gene has CDR1 SGHTA and CDR2 FQGNSA. The CDR3 sequence is 14 residues long. After removal of 7 bases from V and 8 bases from J, the junction contained 12 bases not matched to a gene. The CDR3 loop is CASTIGGGRVTQYF. Here the CDR3 DNA reads TGTGCCAGCACCATTGGCGGGGGGCGGGTTACCCAGTACTTC.

This clonotype turned up a few times. V is TRBV5-4 and J is TRBJ1-2; D is perhaps TRBD1 (6 bases). Germline-derived CDR1 and CDR2 are SGHNT and YYREEE (reference sequence). Trimming left V 4 bases short and J 7 bases short, with 20 bases between. This CDR3 has 15 amino acids. Here the CDR3 reads CASSLSGATTLGYTF. CDR3 sequence (DNA): TGTGCCAGCAGCCTATCAGGGGCCACTACCCTTGGCTACACCTTC. Looking up the rest from reference TRBV5-4 and TRBJ1-2 gives the full variable domain: ETGVTQSPTHLIKTRGQQVTLRCSSQSGHNTVSWYQQALGQGPQFIFQYYREEENGRGNFPPRFSGLQFPNYSSELNVNALELDDSALYLCASSLSGATTLGYTFGSGTRLTVV.

This clonotype was counted many times. V usage is TRBV4-3 and J usage is TRBJ2-4; D possibly corresponds to TRBD1 (6 bases). The ends were cut back, 2 bases at V and 7 bases at J, with 15 bases in the middle. CDR3 size: 15 residues. Germline V gene lookup returns CDR1 LGHNA and CDR2 YSLEER. CDR3 nucleotide sequence: TGCGCCAGCAGCCAAACCGGCCGGGACAATAACATTCAGTACTTC. Amino acid sequence: CASSQTGRDNNIQYF.

V usage is TRBV10-2 and J usage is TRBJ1-6, with TRBD1 matching over 7 bases. Trimming took 6 bases from V and 6 from J; bases not matched to a gene: 5. This CDR3 has 14 residues. Germline V lookup: CDR1 WSHSY, CDR2 SAAADI. CDR3 sequence (DNA): TGCGCCAGCAGACGACAGGGAATTAATTCACCCCTCCACTTT. Encoded protein: CASRRQGINSPLHF.

This clonotype was seen ten or more times. V is TRBV5-5 and J is TRBJ2-2, with TRBD1 identical over 8 bases. Germline V CDR1 and CDR2: SGHKS, YYEKEE (reference sequence). With V trimmed by 5 bases and J by 6 bases, 3 bases remained unmatched. The length of the CDR3 is 13 residues. The DNA for the CDR3 is TGTGCCAGCAGGACAGGGGAGGCCGGGGAGCTGTTTTTT. This codes for CASRTGEAGELFF.

The genes are TRBV6-5 and TRBJ1-4; no clear D gene. V lost 1 base and J lost 0, with 6 bases in between. CDR1 and CDR2 (germline): MNHEY, SVGAGI. This CDR3 region has 15 residues. The CDR3 spells CASSYWRTTNEKLFF. The CDR3 DNA follows: TGTGCCAGCAGTTACTGGCGTACAACTAATGAAAAACTGTTTTTT.

This clonotype was seen ten or more times. The chain joins TRBV3-1 to TRBJ2-5; D not certain. V lost 1 base and J 4 bases, leaving 1 base between the germline ends. Germline V gives CDR1 LGHDT, CDR2 YNNKEL (reference sequence). The CDR3 is 11 amino acids. The CDR3 DNA is TGTGCCAGCAGCCAAGTAGAGACCCAGTACTTC. Translation gives CASSQVETQYF.

Ten or more counts support this clonotype. This chain joins TRBV5-1 and TRBJ2-1, with D tentatively TRBD2 (5 bases). From germline, CDR1 is SGHRS and CDR2 YFSETQ. The CDR3 extends over 13 amino acids. Trimming took 0 bases from V and 4 from J, leaving 5 bases between them. The CDR3 is CASSLGGYNEQFF. The DNA for the CDR3 is TGCGCCAGCAGCTTGGGCGGGTACAATGAGCAGTTCTTC.

This clonotype appeared many times. The chain has TRBV28 and TRBJ1-5; D remains ambiguous. Deletions cut 3 bases from V and 5 bases from J, with 8 bases between. The CDR3 loop spans 13 amino acids. Germline V gives CDR1 MDHEN, CDR2 SYDVKM. CDR3 in DNA: TGTGCCAGCAGTTTGATTAGGGATCAGCCCCAGCATTTT. Translated: CASSLIRDQPQHF.

Many counts were recorded for this clonotype. The chain uses TRBV3-1 and TRBJ2-7; D unclear. Germline V gene sequence: CDR1 LGHDT, CDR2 YNNKEL (reference sequence). The V gene lost 7 bases and the J gene lost 2 bases, with 6 bases spanning the gap. This CDR3 comprises 11 residues. The CDR3 loop reads CASTAPYEQYF. The DNA for the CDR3 is TGTGCCAGCACCGCCCCCTACGAGCAGTACTTC.

This clonotype has a count of ten or more. CDR3 in amino acids: CASSLGTGGQETQYF. CDR3 sequence (DNA): TGTGCCAGCAGCTTAGGGACAGGGGGCCAAGAGACCCAGTACTTC. The chain joins TRBV7-7 to TRBJ2-5, with TRBD1 matching 10 bases. The germline gives CDR1 SSHAT, CDR2 FNYEAQ (reference sequence). V gave up 1 base and J gave up 1 base; unmatched junction bases: 0. The CDR3 consists of 15 residues.